These T cell receptor beta chains were read from a single sample in a study of PD-1 blockade in mismatch repair-deficient tumors. Using immunoSEQ multiplex PCR, the repertoire was profiled, and TCRdb retains in-frame clones only, with some absent. The sample lists some 66,000 clones; roughly 88% were seen once. The material sequenced was peripheral blood, taken 52 weeks after starting pembrolizumab. All receptors come from an adult with mismatch repair-deficient cancer. CDR3s leave out the opening cysteine and the closing phenylalanine or tryptophan. Size values are once, few and many counts, or a class for expanded clones, and some rows have none.

V	size	CDR3
TRBV7-9	.	ASRPQGAQETQY
TRBV6-6	.	ASRNKGLGGYT
TRBV19	once	ASSIPRTSGRSKDTQY
TRBV7-9	.	ASSLFRTSGYEQY
TRBV11-3	.	ASSPRTGPTYNEQF
TRBV10-3	.	AISRSLGESAGELF
TRBV29-1	few	SVVRGLYEQY
TRBV4-3	.	ASSQAVGEEGGELF
TRBV27	.	ASSLRFRQGRSEKLF
TRBV6-5	.	ASHRQNTEAF
TRBV29-1	.	SVEEIGGLSETQY
TRBV5-1	.	ASSLVQGREQY
TRBV11-3	.	ASSYWARGETQY
TRBV27	.	ASSLLGVEGATEAF
TRBV4-1	.	ASSQVYDSSYEQY
TRBV19	.	ATLNPAMNTEAF
TRBV14	.	ASSQEIVRLAGDGEQY
TRBV10-3	.	AISESGTSGSQSEQF
TRBV7-9	.	ASSSRGGMGYGYT
TRBV6-1	.	ASSDPLAGAFNNEQF
TRBV7-9	.	ASSSRTEAHGYT
TRBV5-8	.	ASGTVDRRNEKLF
TRBV19	.	ASSWTGVTYEQY
TRBV5-6	.	ASSLQGGTQY
TRBV29-1	.	SVGGSSYNEQF
TRBV2	.	ASSPGRFDYGYT